This T cell receptor (beta chain) originates from a study of CD8+CD57+ T cells in acquired aplastic anemia. Looking at the study overall: The DNA of sorted CD4+ and CD8+ cells averaged around 3 ug. The study's findings and limits: Levels of CD8+ Simpson's diversity were not significantly distinct in patients versus controls. Patients and controls turned out to have roughly 30 CD8+ CDR3 sequences in common.

Regarding this clonotype: Its antigen is as yet unknown.

This CDR3 has 11 residues. V dropped 5 bases and J dropped 8 bases, with 7 bases sitting between them. Germline assignment: CDR1 SGHVS and CDR2 FQNEAQ. TCR beta VDJ combinations and CDR3 sequences were profiled from genomic DNA. TCRdb itself ran the reads through MiXCR, one entry per CDR3 protein. The sample yields about 110,000 distinct CDR3 sequences, approximately 48% seen once. This receptor was identified in a human donor in good health, serving as a control. The sample comprised sorted CD4+, CD8+, or CD8+CD57+ T cells (not recorded which) from PBMCs. The V gene is TRBV7-8, the J gene TRBJ2-1; D ambiguous. CDR3 loop: CASSPHYEQFF. For the CDR3, the DNA is TGTGCCAGCAGCCCTCACTATGAGCAGTTCTTC.